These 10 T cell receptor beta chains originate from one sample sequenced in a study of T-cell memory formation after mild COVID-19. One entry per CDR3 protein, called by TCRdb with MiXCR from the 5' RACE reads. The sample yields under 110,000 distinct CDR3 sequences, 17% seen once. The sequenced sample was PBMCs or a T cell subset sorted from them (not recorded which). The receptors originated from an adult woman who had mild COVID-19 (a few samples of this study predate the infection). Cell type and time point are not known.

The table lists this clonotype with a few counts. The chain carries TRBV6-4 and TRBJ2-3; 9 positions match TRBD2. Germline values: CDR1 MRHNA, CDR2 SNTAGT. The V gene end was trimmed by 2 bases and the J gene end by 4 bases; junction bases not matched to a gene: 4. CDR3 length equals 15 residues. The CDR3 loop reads CASSDQRGEADTQYF. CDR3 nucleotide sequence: TGTGCCAGCAGTGACCAGCGGGGGGAAGCAGATACGCAGTATTTT.

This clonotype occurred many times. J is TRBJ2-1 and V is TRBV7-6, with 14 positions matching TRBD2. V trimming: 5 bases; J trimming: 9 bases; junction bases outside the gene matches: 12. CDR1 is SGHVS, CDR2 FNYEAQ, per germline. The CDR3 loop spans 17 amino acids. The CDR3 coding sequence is TGTGCCAGCAGCACACCCTCCGGGACTAGCGGGAGTGTTGAGCAGTTCTTC. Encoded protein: CASSTPSGTSGSVEQFF. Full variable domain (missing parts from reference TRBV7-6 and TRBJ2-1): GAGVSQSPRYKVTKRGQDVALRCDPISGHVSLYWYRQALGQGPEFLTYFNYEAQQDKSGLPNDRFSAERPEGSISTLTIQRTEQRDSAMYRCASSTPSGTSGSVEQFFGPGTRLTVL.

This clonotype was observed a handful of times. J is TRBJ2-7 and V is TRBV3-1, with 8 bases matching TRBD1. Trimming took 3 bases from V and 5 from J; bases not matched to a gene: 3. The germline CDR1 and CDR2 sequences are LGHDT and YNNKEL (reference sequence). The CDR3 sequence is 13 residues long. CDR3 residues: CASSQDRAHEQYF. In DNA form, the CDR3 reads TGTGCCAGCAGCCAGGACAGGGCCCACGAGCAGTACTTC.

The CDR3 is CASSLGYTGELFF. In DNA form, the CDR3 reads TGCGCCAGCAGCCTGGGGTACACCGGGGAGCTGTTTTTT. This sequence joins TRBV5-1 and TRBJ2-2; D gene ambiguous. Germline V gives CDR1 SGHRS, CDR2 YFSETQ. Trimming left V 4 bases short and J 3 bases short, with 7 bases between. This CDR3 has 13 amino acids.

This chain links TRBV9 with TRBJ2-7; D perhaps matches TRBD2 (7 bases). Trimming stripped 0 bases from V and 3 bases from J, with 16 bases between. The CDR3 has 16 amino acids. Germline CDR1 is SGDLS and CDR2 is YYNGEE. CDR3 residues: CASSVDGGAGVYEQYF. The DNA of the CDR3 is TGTGCCAGCAGCGTAGATGGGGGGGCGGGCGTCTACGAGCAGTACTTC.

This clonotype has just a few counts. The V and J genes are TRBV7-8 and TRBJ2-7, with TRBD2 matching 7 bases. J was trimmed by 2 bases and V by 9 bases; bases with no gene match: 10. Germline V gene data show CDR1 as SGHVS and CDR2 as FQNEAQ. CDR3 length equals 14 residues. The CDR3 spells CASSSGVATYEQYF. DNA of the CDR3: TGTGCCAGTTCCAGCGGGGTTGCCACCTACGAGCAGTACTTC.

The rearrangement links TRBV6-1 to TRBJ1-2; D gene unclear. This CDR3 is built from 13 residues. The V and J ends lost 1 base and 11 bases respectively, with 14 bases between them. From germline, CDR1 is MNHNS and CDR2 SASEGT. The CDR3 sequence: CASSEGLENGYTF. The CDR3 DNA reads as TGTGCCAGCAGTGAAGGTTTAGAAAACGGGTACACCTTC.

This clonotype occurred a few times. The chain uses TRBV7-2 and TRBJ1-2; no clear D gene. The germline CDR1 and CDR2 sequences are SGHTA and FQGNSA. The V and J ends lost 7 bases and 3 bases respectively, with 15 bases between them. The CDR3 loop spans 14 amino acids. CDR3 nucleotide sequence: TGTGCCAGCAACGAGGGAATAGGGTACTATGGCTACACCTTC. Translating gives CASNEGIGYYGYTF.

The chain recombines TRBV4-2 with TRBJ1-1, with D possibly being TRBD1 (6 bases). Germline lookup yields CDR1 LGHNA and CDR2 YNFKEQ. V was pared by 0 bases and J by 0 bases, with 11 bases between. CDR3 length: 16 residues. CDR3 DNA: TGTGCCAGCAGCCAAGAAGGGGGGGCTTTGAACACTGAAGCTTTCTTT. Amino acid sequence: CASSQEGGALNTEAFF.

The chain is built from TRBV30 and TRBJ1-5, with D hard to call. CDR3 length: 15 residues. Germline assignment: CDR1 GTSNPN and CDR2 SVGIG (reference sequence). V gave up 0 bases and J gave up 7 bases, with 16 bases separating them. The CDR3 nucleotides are TGTGCCTGGAGTGTAGACCCCGGCTCAAGACAGCCCCAGCATTTT. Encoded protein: CAWSVDPGSRQPQHF.